This T cell receptor (beta chain) is from a study of spatial heterogeneity in lung cancer. In this sample, this clonotype turned up many times. Time point described: sample taken at primary tumor resection. The sequenced material consisted of unsorted whole RNA from tumor, nontumor lung or frozen PBMC. Donation came from roughly 72 patients with untreated early-stage non-small cell lung cancer. This CDR3 contains 16 residues. V lost 2 bases, J lost 6 bases, and 10 bases stayed unmatched. Germline lookup yields CDR1 LGHDT and CDR2 YNNKEL (reference sequence). Each CDR3 protein is one row after TCRdb ran MiXCR on the 5' RACE reads. The profile shows 17,000 or so distinct CDR3 sequences, about a fifth of them singletons.

The chain joins TRBV3-1 to TRBJ2-7, with TRBD1 matching over 10 bases. The sequencing here drew on PBMCs, taken at surgery. The origin of this receptor is a female donor with early-stage non-small cell lung cancer. This CDR3 reads CASSQTSTGTGAEQYF. CDR3 bases: TGTGCCAGCAGCCAAACCTCCACCGGGACAGGGGCCGAGCAGTACTTC.